This T cell receptor (beta chain) came from a study of brain metastases from non-small cell lung cancer. Study-level points and caveats: In around 66% of brain metastases, T-cell clones were expanded compared with matched primary tumors. Brain metastases had lower T-cell infiltration than primary tumors. TCR repertoires overlapped largely between brain metastases and matched primaries.

CDR3 size: 14 residues. Germline CDR1 reads MNHNS; CDR2 reads SASEGT. V lost 3 bases and J 5 bases, leaving 13 bases between the germline ends. On this clone: As yet, its antigen is unknown.

Here immunoSEQ multiplex PCR was the method, and the copy in TCRdb shows in-frame clones only, minus some. Here the sample spans thousands of clones, about 82% being singletons. This chain uses TRBV6-1 with TRBJ1-2; D is perhaps TRBD1 (5 bases). This TCR came from a donor at least 40 years old with non-small cell lung cancer. Material for sequencing was primary lung tumor tissue. The CDR3 DNA sequence: TGTGCCAGCAGTGATCGGGGGATGTATTATGGCTACACCTTC. Translating gives CASSDRGMYYGYTF.